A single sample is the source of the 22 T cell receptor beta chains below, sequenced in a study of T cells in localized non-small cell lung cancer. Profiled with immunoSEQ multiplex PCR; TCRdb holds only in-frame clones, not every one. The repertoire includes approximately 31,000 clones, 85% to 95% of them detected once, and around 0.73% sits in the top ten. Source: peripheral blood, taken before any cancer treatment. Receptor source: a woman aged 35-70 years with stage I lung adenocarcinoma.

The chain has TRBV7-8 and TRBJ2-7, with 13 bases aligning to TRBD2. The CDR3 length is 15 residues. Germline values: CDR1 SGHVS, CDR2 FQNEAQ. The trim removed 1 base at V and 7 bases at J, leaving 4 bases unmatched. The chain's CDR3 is CASSLELAGGLEQYF. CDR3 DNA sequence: TGTGCCAGCAGCTTAGAACTAGCGGGAGGGTTAGAGCAGTACTTC.

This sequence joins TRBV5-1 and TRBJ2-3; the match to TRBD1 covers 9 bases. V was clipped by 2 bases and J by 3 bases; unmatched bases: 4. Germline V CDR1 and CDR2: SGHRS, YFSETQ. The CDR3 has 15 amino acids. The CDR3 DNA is TGCGCCAGCAGCTTAGGACAGGGGATGACAGATACGCAGTATTTT. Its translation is CASSLGQGMTDTQYF.

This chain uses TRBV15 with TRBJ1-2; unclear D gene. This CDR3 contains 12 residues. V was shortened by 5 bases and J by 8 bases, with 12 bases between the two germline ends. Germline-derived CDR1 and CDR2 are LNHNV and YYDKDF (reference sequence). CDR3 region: CATSSPLVGYTF. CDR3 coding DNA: TGTGCCACCAGCTCGCCGTTGGTAGGCTACACCTTC.

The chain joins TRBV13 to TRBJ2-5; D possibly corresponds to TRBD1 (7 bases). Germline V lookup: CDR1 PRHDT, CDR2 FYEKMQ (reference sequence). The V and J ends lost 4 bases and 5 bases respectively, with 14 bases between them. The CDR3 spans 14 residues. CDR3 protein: CASSSNAGGETQYF. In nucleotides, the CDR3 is TGTGCCAGCAGCTCCAACGCAGGGGGGGAGACCCAGTACTTC.

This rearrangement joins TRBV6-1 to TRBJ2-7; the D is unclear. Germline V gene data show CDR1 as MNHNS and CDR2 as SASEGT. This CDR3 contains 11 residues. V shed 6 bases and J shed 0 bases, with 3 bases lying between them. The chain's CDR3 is CASRNSYEQYF. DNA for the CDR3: TGTGCCAGCAGAAACTCCTACGAGCAGTACTTC.

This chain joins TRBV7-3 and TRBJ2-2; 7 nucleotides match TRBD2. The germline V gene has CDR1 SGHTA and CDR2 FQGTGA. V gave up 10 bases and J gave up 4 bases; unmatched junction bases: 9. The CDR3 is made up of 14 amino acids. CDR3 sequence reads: CATREAPSTGELFF. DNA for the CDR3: TGTGCCACCCGGGAGGCCCCCAGCACCGGGGAGCTGTTTTTT.

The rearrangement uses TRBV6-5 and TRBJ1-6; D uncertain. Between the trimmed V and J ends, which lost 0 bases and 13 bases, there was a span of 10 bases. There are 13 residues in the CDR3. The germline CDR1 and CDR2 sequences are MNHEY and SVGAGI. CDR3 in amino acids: CASSYSLLRPLHF. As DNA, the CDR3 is TGTGCCAGCAGTTACTCATTGTTGCGGCCCCTCCACTTT.

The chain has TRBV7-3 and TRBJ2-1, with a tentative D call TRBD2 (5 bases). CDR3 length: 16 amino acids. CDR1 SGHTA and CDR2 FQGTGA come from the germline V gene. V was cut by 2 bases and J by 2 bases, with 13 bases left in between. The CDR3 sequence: CASSLEAGRAYNEQFF. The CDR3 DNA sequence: TGTGCCAGCAGCTTAGAGGCGGGCCGTGCCTACAATGAGCAGTTCTTC.

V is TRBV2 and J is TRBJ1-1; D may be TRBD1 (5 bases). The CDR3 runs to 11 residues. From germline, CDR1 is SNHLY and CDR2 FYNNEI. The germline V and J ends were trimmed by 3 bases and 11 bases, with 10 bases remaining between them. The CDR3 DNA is TGTGCCAGCAGTGAGAGGGGAGGGGCTTTCTTT. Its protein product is CASSERGGAFF.

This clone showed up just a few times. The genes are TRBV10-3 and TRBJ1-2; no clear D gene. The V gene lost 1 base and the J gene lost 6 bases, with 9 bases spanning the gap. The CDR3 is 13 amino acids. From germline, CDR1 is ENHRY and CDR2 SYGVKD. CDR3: CAISEYEGHGYTF. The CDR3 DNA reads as TGTGCCATCAGTGAGTATGAAGGGCATGGCTACACCTTC.

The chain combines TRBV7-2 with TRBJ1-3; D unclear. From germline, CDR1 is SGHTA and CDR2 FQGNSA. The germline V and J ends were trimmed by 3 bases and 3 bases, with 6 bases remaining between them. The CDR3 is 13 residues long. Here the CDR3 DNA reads TGTGCCAGCAGCTTCTGGGGTGGAAACACCATATATTTT. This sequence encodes CASSFWGGNTIYF.

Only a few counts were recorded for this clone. The CDR3 DNA reads as TGTGCCAGCAGCTTAATGCCGACAGGGACAGATACGCAGTATTTT. This codes for CASSLMPTGTDTQYF. The chain has TRBV7-2 and TRBJ2-3; 7 bases agree with TRBD1. From germline, CDR1 is SGHTA and CDR2 FQGNSA. The CDR3 runs 15 residues. J gave up 3 bases and V 2 bases, and 5 bases lay outside the gene matches.

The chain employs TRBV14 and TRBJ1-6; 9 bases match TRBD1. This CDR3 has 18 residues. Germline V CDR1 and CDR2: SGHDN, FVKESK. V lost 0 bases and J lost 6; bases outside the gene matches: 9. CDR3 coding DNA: TGTGCCAGCAGCCAAGATCCCCGGGGACAGGGCTTTAATTCACCCCTCCACTTT. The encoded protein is CASSQDPRGQGFNSPLHF.

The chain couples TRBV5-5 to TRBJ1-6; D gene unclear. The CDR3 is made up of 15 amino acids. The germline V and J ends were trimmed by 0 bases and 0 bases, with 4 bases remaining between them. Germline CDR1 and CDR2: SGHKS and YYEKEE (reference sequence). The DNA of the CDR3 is TGTGCCAGCAGCTTGGGTGCCTCCTATAATTCACCCCTCCACTTT. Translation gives CASSLGASYNSPLHF. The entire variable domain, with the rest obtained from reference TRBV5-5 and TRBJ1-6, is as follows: DAGVTQSPTHLIKTRGQQVTLRCSPISGHKSVSWYQQVLGQGPQFIFQYYEKEERGRGNFPDRFSARQFPNYSSELNVNALLLGDSALYLCASSLGASYNSPLHFGNGTRLTVT.

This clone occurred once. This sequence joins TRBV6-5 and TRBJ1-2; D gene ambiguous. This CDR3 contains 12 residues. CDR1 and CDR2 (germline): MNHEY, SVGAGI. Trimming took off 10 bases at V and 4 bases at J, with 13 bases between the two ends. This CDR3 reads CATSRGLYGYTF. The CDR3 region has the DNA TGTGCCACCTCCCGAGGGCTCTATGGCTACACCTTC.

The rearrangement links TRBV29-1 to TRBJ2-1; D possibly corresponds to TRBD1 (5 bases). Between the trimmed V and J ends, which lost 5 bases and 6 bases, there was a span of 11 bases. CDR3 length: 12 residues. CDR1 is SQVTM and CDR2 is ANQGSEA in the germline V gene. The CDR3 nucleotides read TGCAGCGTTTCAGCAGGGTTCAATGAGCAGTTCTTC. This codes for CSVSAGFNEQFF.

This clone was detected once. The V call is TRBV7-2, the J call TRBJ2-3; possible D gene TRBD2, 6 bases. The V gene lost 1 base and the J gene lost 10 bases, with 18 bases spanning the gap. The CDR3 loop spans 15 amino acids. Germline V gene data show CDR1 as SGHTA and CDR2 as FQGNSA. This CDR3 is CASSLGGVVLTPQYF. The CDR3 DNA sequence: TGTGCCAGCAGCTTAGGGGGGGTAGTCCTCACCCCGCAGTATTTT.

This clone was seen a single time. CDR3 sequence: CASSSDSYEQYF. As DNA, the CDR3 is TGTGCCAGCAGCAGCGACAGCTACGAGCAGTACTTC. The V call is TRBV16, the J call TRBJ2-7; D is perhaps TRBD1 (5 bases). Trimming took 5 bases from V and 3 from J, leaving 8 bases between them. CDR1 and CDR2 (germline): KGHSY, FQNENV. The length of the CDR3 is 12 residues.

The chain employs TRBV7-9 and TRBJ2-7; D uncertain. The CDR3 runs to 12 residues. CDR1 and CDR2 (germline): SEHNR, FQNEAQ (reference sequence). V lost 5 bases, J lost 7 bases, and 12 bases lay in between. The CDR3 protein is CASSPDGREQYF. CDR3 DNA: TGTGCCAGCAGCCCGGATGGGCGGGAGCAGTACTTC. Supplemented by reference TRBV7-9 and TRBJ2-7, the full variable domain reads DTGVSQNPRHKITKRGQNVTFRCDPISEHNRLYWYRQTLGQGPEFLTYFQNEAQLEKSRLLSDRFSAERPKGSFSTLEIQRTEQGDSAMYLCASSPDGREQYFGPGTRLTVT.

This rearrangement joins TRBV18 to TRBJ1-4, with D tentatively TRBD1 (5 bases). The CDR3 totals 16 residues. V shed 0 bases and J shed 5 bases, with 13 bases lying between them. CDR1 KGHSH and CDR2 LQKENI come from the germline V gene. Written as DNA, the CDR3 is TGTGCCAGCTCACCACCGGGTAGGCAGGGAAATGAAAAACTGTTTTTT. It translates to CASSPPGRQGNEKLFF.

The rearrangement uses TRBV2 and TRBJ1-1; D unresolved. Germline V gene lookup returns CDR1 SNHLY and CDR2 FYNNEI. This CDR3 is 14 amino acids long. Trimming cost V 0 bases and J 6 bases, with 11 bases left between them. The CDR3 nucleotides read TGTGCCAGCAGTGAAGCGCGGGCTGATCCTGAAGCTTTCTTT. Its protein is CASSEARADPEAFF. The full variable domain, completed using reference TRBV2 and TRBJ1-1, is EPEVTQTPSHQVTQMGQEVILRCVPISNHLYFYWYRQILGQKVEFLVSFYNNEISEKSEIFDDQFSVERPDGSNFTLKIRSTKLEDSAMYFCASSEARADPEAFFGQGTRLTVV.

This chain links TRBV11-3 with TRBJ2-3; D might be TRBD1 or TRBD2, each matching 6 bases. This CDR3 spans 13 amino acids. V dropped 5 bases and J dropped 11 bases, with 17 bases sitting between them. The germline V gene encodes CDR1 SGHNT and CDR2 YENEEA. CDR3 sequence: CASSRGTQGLQYF. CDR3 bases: TGTGCCAGCAGCCGGGGGACCCAGGGGTTGCAGTATTTT. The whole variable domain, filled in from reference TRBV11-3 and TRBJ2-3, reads EAGVVQSPRYKIIEKKQPVAFWCNPISGHNTLYWYLQNLGQGPELLIRYENEEAVDDSQLPKDRFSAERLKGVDSTLKIQPAELGDSAVYLCASSRGTQGLQYFGPGTRLTVL.